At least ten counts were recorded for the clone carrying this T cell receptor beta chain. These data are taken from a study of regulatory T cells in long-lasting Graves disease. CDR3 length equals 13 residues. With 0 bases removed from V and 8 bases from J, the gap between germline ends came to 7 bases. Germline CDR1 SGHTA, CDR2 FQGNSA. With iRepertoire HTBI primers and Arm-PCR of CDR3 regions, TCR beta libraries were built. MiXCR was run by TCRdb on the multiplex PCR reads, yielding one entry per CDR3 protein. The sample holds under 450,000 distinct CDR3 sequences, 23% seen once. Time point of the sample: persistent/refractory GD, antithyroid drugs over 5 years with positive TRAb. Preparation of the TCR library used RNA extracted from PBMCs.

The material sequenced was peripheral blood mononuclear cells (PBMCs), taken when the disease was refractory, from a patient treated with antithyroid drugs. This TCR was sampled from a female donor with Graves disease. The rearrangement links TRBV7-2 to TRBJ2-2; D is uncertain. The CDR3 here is CASSLAAGGELFF. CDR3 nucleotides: TGTGCCAGCAGCTTAGCGGCTGGGGGGGAGCTGTTTTTT. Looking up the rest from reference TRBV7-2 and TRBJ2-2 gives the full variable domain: GAGVSQSPSNKVTEKGKDVELRCDPISGHTALYWYRQSLGQGLEFLIYFQGNSAPDKSGLPSDRFSAERTGGSVSTLTIQRTQQEDSAVYLCASSLAAGGELFFGEGSRLTVL.